This is a list of T cell receptor beta chains from one sample in a study of blood T cell repertoires in COVID-19. The table came from immunoSEQ multiplex PCR; TCRdb's copy has only in-frame clones and leaves some out. The sample yields tens of thousands of clones, around 91% seen once. The sample taken for sequencing was peripheral blood. These receptors all come from a human donor in a cohort sampled during active COVID-19. CDR3s include the opening cysteine and the closing phenylalanine or tryptophan. D genes are given only for firm matches. Rows give clone size only sometimes, using once, few, many, or a class for an expanded clone.

clone_size: NA; cdr3_length: 15; j_call: TRBJ2-7; v_call: TRBV11-2; d_call: TRBD1; cdr3_nt: TGTGCCAGCAGCTTATGGGACAGGGAGGATGGGGAGCAGTACTTC; cdr3_aa: CASSLWDREDGEQYF
clone_size: once; cdr3_length: 15; j_call: TRBJ2-2; v_call: TRBV7-3; d_call: NA; cdr3_nt: TGTGCCAGCAGCTTTGGCCCCGCGAACACCGGGGAGCTGTTTTTT; cdr3_aa: CASSFGPANTGELFF
clone_size: NA; cdr3_length: 12; j_call: TRBJ2-4; v_call: TRBV7-2; d_call: NA; cdr3_nt: TGTGCCAGCAGCGGGCGCACAGAGAAGTGGTACTTC; cdr3_aa: CASSGRTEKWYF
clone_size: NA; cdr3_length: 17; j_call: TRBJ1-2; v_call: TRBV7-2; d_call: TRBD1; cdr3_nt: TGTGCCAGCAGCTTAGATGGGACAGGGGGCGCCAACTATGGCTACACCTTC; cdr3_aa: CASSLDGTGGANYGYTF
clone_size: NA; cdr3_length: 15; j_call: TRBJ1-2; v_call: TRBV16; d_call: TRBD1; cdr3_nt: TGTGCCAGCAGCCTGGGACAGGGTCTTAACTATGGCTACACCTTC; cdr3_aa: CASSLGQGLNYGYTF
clone_size: NA; cdr3_length: 16; j_call: TRBJ2-5; v_call: TRBV4-2; d_call: TRBD1; cdr3_nt: TGTGCCAGCAGCCAATTGTCGGGACAGGGGGGCGAGACCCAGTACTTC; cdr3_aa: CASSQLSGQGGETQYF
clone_size: NA; cdr3_length: 15; j_call: TRBJ2-5; v_call: TRBV7-9; d_call: TRBD1; cdr3_nt: TGTGCCAGCAGCTTCAGACAGGGGGCCGGGGAGACCCAGTACTTC; cdr3_aa: CASSFRQGAGETQYF
clone_size: NA; cdr3_length: 15; j_call: TRBJ2-1; v_call: TRBV2; d_call: NA; cdr3_nt: TGTGCCAGCAGAACCGGGACACTTACCTACAATGAGCAGTTCTTC; cdr3_aa: CASRTGTLTYNEQFF
clone_size: NA; cdr3_length: 15; j_call: TRBJ2-4; v_call: TRBV13; d_call: NA; cdr3_nt: TGTGCCAGCAGCCCGGGCCGGGATCGAACGAACATTCAGTACTTC; cdr3_aa: CASSPGRDRTNIQYF
clone_size: NA; cdr3_length: 15; j_call: TRBJ1-1; v_call: TRBV5-1; d_call: NA; cdr3_nt: TGCGCCAGCAGCTTTGGGCAGGGCGGTTGGACTGAAGCTTTCTTT; cdr3_aa: CASSFGQGGWTEAFF
clone_size: NA; cdr3_length: 13; j_call: TRBJ2-5; v_call: TRBV7-7; d_call: TRBD1; cdr3_nt: TGTGCCAGCAGCTTGGGACAGCAAGAGACCCAGTACTTC; cdr3_aa: CASSLGQQETQYF
clone_size: NA; cdr3_length: 17; j_call: TRBJ2-2; v_call: TRBV6-2/TRBV6-3; d_call: TRBD2; cdr3_nt: TGTGCCAGCAGTTCCTTTTTAGCGGGGGGGCCCCCCGGGGAGCTGTTTTTT; cdr3_aa: CASSSFLAGGPPGELFF
clone_size: NA; cdr3_length: 15; j_call: TRBJ2-5; v_call: TRBV19; d_call: TRBD1; cdr3_nt: TGTGCCAGTAGTATAGGACAGGGGGCCAGGGAGACCCAGTACTTC; cdr3_aa: CASSIGQGARETQYF
clone_size: NA; cdr3_length: 15; j_call: TRBJ2-1; v_call: TRBV7-9; d_call: NA; cdr3_nt: TGTGCCAGCAGCTTAAGTCGGGGGGCTTACGATGAGCAGTTCTTC; cdr3_aa: CASSLSRGAYDEQFF
clone_size: NA; cdr3_length: 16; j_call: TRBJ1-6; v_call: TRBV24-1; d_call: NA; cdr3_nt: TGTGCCACCAGTGGTCCCTCGGGGAGTAAGAATTCACCCCTCCACTTT; cdr3_aa: CATSGPSGSKNSPLHF
clone_size: NA; cdr3_length: 15; j_call: TRBJ2-7; v_call: TRBV7-2; d_call: TRBD1; cdr3_nt: TGTGCCAGCAGTCCACAAGAGGGACAGGTGTACGAGCAGTACTTC; cdr3_aa: CASSPQEGQVYEQYF
clone_size: NA; cdr3_length: 18; j_call: TRBJ2-2; v_call: TRBV7-9; d_call: TRBD1; cdr3_nt: TGTGCCAGCAGCGCGACAGCCGGGACAGAGGCCACCCCCGGGGAGCTGTTTTTT; cdr3_aa: CASSATAGTEATPGELFF
clone_size: NA; cdr3_length: 16; j_call: TRBJ2-2; v_call: TRBV13; d_call: NA; cdr3_nt: TGTGCCAGCAGCACGGCTAGAATCTCATGGACCGGGGAGCTGTTTTTT; cdr3_aa: CASSTARISWTGELFF
clone_size: NA; cdr3_length: 14; j_call: TRBJ1-6; v_call: TRBV9; d_call: NA; cdr3_nt: TGTGCCAGCAGCGTAGACCTATCGGGTTCACCCCTCCACTTT; cdr3_aa: CASSVDLSGSPLHF
clone_size: NA; cdr3_length: 14; j_call: TRBJ2-6; v_call: TRBV27; d_call: NA; cdr3_nt: TGTGCCAGCAGTTGGGGGGTAGGGGCCAACGTCCTGACTTTC; cdr3_aa: CASSWGVGANVLTF
clone_size: few; cdr3_length: 13; j_call: TRBJ2-1; v_call: TRBV11-3; d_call: NA; cdr3_nt: TGTGCCAGCAGCTTAGGGGAGGTAGGTGAGCAGTTCTTC; cdr3_aa: CASSLGEVGEQFF
clone_size: NA; cdr3_length: 13; j_call: TRBJ2-7; v_call: TRBV10-3; d_call: NA; cdr3_nt: TGTGCCATCAGTGAATTGGGGGGCTACGAGCAGTACTTC; cdr3_aa: CAISELGGYEQYF
clone_size: NA; cdr3_length: 17; j_call: TRBJ2-6; v_call: TRBV9; d_call: TRBD1; cdr3_nt: TGTGCCAGCAGCCCGGGACAGGGTGTTTCTGGGGCCAACGTCCTGACTTTC; cdr3_aa: CASSPGQGVSGANVLTF
clone_size: NA; cdr3_length: 14; j_call: TRBJ1-5; v_call: TRBV4-2; d_call: TRBD1; cdr3_nt: TGTGCCAGCAGCCCGGACAGGGGCGATCAGCCCCAGCATTTT; cdr3_aa: CASSPDRGDQPQHF
clone_size: NA; cdr3_length: 15; j_call: TRBJ2-5; v_call: TRBV5-8; d_call: TRBD1; cdr3_nt: TGTGCCAGCAGATCTCCGGGACAGGGGGCAAAGACCCAGTACTTC; cdr3_aa: CASRSPGQGAKTQYF
clone_size: few; cdr3_length: 14; j_call: TRBJ2-7; v_call: TRBV18; d_call: NA; cdr3_nt: TGTGCCAGCTCACCTCCGAGCGGTTCCTACGAGCAGTACTTC; cdr3_aa: CASSPPSGSYEQYF
clone_size: once; cdr3_length: 15; j_call: TRBJ1-6; v_call: TRBV6-1; d_call: NA; cdr3_nt: TGTGCCAGCAGTGAAGTTGGGGGCTGGGATTCACCCCTCCACTTT; cdr3_aa: CASSEVGGWDSPLHF
clone_size: NA; cdr3_length: 13; j_call: TRBJ1-2; v_call: TRBV7-3; d_call: TRBD1; cdr3_nt: TGTGCCAGCAGTCAAGGACAGGGGAGAGGCTACACCTTC; cdr3_aa: CASSQGQGRGYTF
clone_size: NA; cdr3_length: 20; j_call: TRBJ2-1; v_call: TRBV7-8; d_call: TRBD1; cdr3_nt: TGTGCCAGCAGCAAAACCTTCCGGACAGGGATAGTTTTAATTTACAATGAGCAGTTCTTC; cdr3_aa: CASSKTFRTGIVLIYNEQFF
clone_size: NA; cdr3_length: 15; j_call: TRBJ2-2; v_call: TRBV9; d_call: NA; cdr3_nt: TGTGCCAGCAGCGTAGAAAGAGGGTACACCGGGGAGCTGTTTTTT; cdr3_aa: CASSVERGYTGELFF
clone_size: NA; cdr3_length: 15; j_call: TRBJ2-3; v_call: TRBV15; d_call: TRBD1; cdr3_nt: TGTGCCACCAGCAGCCGGGACAGGGGGCGAGATACGCAGTATTTT; cdr3_aa: CATSSRDRGRDTQYF
clone_size: NA; cdr3_length: 15; j_call: TRBJ1-2; v_call: TRBV6-2/TRBV6-3; d_call: NA; cdr3_nt: TGTGCCAGCAGTTACCGACAGAGTAACCCCTATGGCTACACCTTC; cdr3_aa: CASSYRQSNPYGYTF
clone_size: NA; cdr3_length: 11; j_call: TRBJ2-5; v_call: TRBV11-2; d_call: NA; cdr3_nt: TGTGCCACCGGACAGCAAGAGACCCAGTACTTC; cdr3_aa: CATGQQETQYF
clone_size: NA; cdr3_length: 15; j_call: TRBJ1-5; v_call: TRBV5-8; d_call: NA; cdr3_nt: TGTGCCAGCCCAAAACCCGGCCAGGGCAATCAGCCCCAGCATTTT; cdr3_aa: CASPKPGQGNQPQHF
clone_size: NA; cdr3_length: 12; j_call: TRBJ2-3; v_call: TRBV9; d_call: NA; cdr3_nt: TGTGCCAGCAGCGTAGCAGGTGATACGCAGTATTTT; cdr3_aa: CASSVAGDTQYF
clone_size: few; cdr3_length: 14; j_call: TRBJ1-2; v_call: TRBV7-9; d_call: TRBD1; cdr3_nt: TGTGCCAGCAGCTTAGCCGACAGGGTTCTTGGCTACACCTTC; cdr3_aa: CASSLADRVLGYTF
clone_size: NA; cdr3_length: 13; j_call: TRBJ1-1; v_call: TRBV9; d_call: NA; cdr3_nt: TGTGCCAGCAGCGTGTCGCCGGACACTGAAGCTTTCTTT; cdr3_aa: CASSVSPDTEAFF
clone_size: NA; cdr3_length: 13; j_call: TRBJ2-5; v_call: TRBV7-9; d_call: NA; cdr3_nt: TGTGCCAGCAGCTCAACTCCCCACGAGACCCAGTACTTC; cdr3_aa: CASSSTPHETQYF
clone_size: NA; cdr3_length: 15; j_call: TRBJ2-1; v_call: TRBV2; d_call: NA; cdr3_nt: TGTGCCAGCAGTGGCCAGCCGCAGGTTTACAATGAGCAGTTCTTC; cdr3_aa: CASSGQPQVYNEQFF
clone_size: NA; cdr3_length: 12; j_call: TRBJ2-2; v_call: TRBV18; d_call: NA; cdr3_nt: TGTGCCAGCTCAACTCACCCCGGGGAGCTGTTTTTT; cdr3_aa: CASSTHPGELFF
clone_size: NA; cdr3_length: 14; j_call: TRBJ1-5; v_call: TRBV30; d_call: TRBD1; cdr3_nt: TGTGCCTGGAGTTCCGGGACAGGGTGGCAGCCCCAGCATTTT; cdr3_aa: CAWSSGTGWQPQHF
clone_size: NA; cdr3_length: 15; j_call: TRBJ2-2; v_call: TRBV29-1; d_call: TRBD1; cdr3_nt: TGCAGCGTTTCGGGACAGGGCGTGGACACCGGGGAGCTGTTTTTT; cdr3_aa: CSVSGQGVDTGELFF
clone_size: NA; cdr3_length: 17; j_call: TRBJ1-2; v_call: TRBV5-1; d_call: TRBD1; cdr3_nt: TGCGCCAGCAGCCCGTCCCGGGACAGGGCTTTTAACTATGGCTACACCTTC; cdr3_aa: CASSPSRDRAFNYGYTF
clone_size: NA; cdr3_length: 15; j_call: TRBJ2-7; v_call: TRBV5-1; d_call: TRBD1; cdr3_nt: TGCGCCAGCAGCTTGGTTATCACAGGGGTGTACGAGCAGTACTTC; cdr3_aa: CASSLVITGVYEQYF
clone_size: NA; cdr3_length: 14; j_call: TRBJ1-6; v_call: TRBV9; d_call: TRBD1; cdr3_nt: TGTGCCAGCAGAGGCAGGGGGACCGGTTCACCCCTCCACTTT; cdr3_aa: CASRGRGTGSPLHF
clone_size: NA; cdr3_length: 13; j_call: TRBJ1-1; v_call: TRBV25-1; d_call: NA; cdr3_nt: TGTGCCAGCAGTGGCAGGGTATTCGCTGAAGCTTTCTTT; cdr3_aa: CASSGRVFAEAFF
clone_size: NA; cdr3_length: 15; j_call: TRBJ1-4; v_call: TRBV18; d_call: NA; cdr3_nt: TGTGCCAGCTCACCCGCGGAGAGGGTTAATGAAAAACTGTTTTTT; cdr3_aa: CASSPAERVNEKLFF
clone_size: NA; cdr3_length: 16; j_call: TRBJ2-3; v_call: TRBV7-2; d_call: TRBD2; cdr3_nt: TGTGCCAGCAGCTTAGTGGCTAGCGGGCCCACAGATACGCAGTATTTT; cdr3_aa: CASSLVASGPTDTQYF
clone_size: NA; cdr3_length: 17; j_call: TRBJ2-5; v_call: TRBV5-6; d_call: TRBD1; cdr3_nt: TGTGCCAGCAGCTTGGAGGGTCAGGGGGTTTTCCAAGAGACCCAGTACTTC; cdr3_aa: CASSLEGQGVFQETQYF
clone_size: NA; cdr3_length: 14; j_call: TRBJ1-2; v_call: TRBV7-2; d_call: NA; cdr3_nt: TGTGCCAGCAGCTCTTTTCAGGGTCTAGGTGGCTACACCTTC; cdr3_aa: CASSSFQGLGGYTF
clone_size: NA; cdr3_length: 12; j_call: TRBJ2-7; v_call: TRBV14; d_call: TRBD1; cdr3_nt: TGTGCCAGCAGCCGACAGGGATTAGAGCAGTACTTC; cdr3_aa: CASSRQGLEQYF
clone_size: NA; cdr3_length: 18; j_call: TRBJ2-5; v_call: TRBV19; d_call: TRBD2; cdr3_nt: TGTGCCAGTAGTATATCTTCGTTAGCGGGGGGGCACCAAGAGACCCAGTACTTC; cdr3_aa: CASSISSLAGGHQETQYF
clone_size: NA; cdr3_length: 14; j_call: TRBJ1-4; v_call: TRBV6-5; d_call: NA; cdr3_nt: TGTGCCAGCAGGGTAGGGGGTGTGGGTGAAAAACTGTTTTTT; cdr3_aa: CASRVGGVGEKLFF